This TCR beta chain emerged from a study of neoadjuvant anti-PD-1 for oral cavity cancer. Findings of the study overall: Pretreatment Treg/Th17 ratio correlated inversely with post-treatment tumor clonality. Each response group had just a few patients in TCR analyses.

V lost 6 bases, J lost 4 bases, and 12 bases lay in between. This CDR3 has 13 residues. Germline CDR1 is LNHDA and CDR2 is SQIVND (reference sequence). Most tumor samples had roughly 4.4 ug input DNA in two replicates. TCRdb keeps only in-frame clones here, not all; method: immunoSEQ multiplex PCR. The table has tens of thousands of clones, around 45% seen once. Time point indicated: after neoadjuvant nivolumab, at surgical resection. Cohort: HPV-negative, locally advanced oral cavity squamous cell carcinoma patients. With respect to this clone: Antigen specificity is unknown.

This chain joins TRBV19 and TRBJ1-1, with D perhaps TRBD1 (6 bases). The source is a person aged 40-85 years with oral cavity squamous cell carcinoma. Specimen: tumor tissue, collected after nivolumab (anti-PD-1) treatment. CDR3 coding DNA: TGTGCCAGTAGGAACCAAGGGGGCACTGAAGCTTTCTTT. It is translated as CASRNQGGTEAFF.